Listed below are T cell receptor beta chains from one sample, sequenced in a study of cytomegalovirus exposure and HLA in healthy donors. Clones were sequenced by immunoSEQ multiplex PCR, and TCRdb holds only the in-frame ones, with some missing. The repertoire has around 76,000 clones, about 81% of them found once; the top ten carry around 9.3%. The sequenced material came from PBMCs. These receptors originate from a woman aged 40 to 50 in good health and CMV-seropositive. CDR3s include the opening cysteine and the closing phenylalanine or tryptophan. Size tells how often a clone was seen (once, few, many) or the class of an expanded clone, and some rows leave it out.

CASSLGTTYGYTF,TRBV11-2,-
CASREGQSNQPQHF,TRBV28,-
CASSLNYGTGRTQETQYF,TRBV18,-
CASTLRQGQNEKLFF,TRBV7-9,few
CASSLEVTGSYEQYF,TRBV5-6,-
CASSLVRDRAYEQYF,TRBV7-8,-
CASSPPPGQGLNEQFF,TRBV4-2,-
CASSQRGTSPLHF,TRBV28,-
CASSQEGLPYSYNEQFF,TRBV4-3,-
CASKRGTDTQYF,TRBV6-5,-